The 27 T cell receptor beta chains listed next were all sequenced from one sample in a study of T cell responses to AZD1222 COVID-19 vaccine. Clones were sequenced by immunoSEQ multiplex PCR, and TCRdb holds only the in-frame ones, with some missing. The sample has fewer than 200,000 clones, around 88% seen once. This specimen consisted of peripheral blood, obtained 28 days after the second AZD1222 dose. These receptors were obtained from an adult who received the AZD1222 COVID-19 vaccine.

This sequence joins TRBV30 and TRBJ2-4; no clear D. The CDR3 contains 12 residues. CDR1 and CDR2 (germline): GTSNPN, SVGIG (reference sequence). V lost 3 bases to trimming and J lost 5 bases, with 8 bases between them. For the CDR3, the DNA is TGTGCCTGGAGCGGACCGGAAAACATTCAGTACTTC. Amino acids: CAWSGPENIQYF. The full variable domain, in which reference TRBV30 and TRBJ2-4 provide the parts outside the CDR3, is SQTIHQWPATLVQPVGSPLSLECTVEGTSNPNLYWYRQAAGRGLQLLFYSVGIGQISSEVPQNLSASRPQDRQFILSSKKLLLSDSGFYLCAWSGPENIQYFGAGTRLSVL.

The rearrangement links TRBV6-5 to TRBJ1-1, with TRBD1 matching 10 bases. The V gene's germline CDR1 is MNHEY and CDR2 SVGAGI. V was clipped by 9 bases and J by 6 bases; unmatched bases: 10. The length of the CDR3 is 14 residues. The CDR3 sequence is CASFRDRGRAEAFF. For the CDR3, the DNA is TGTGCCAGTTTTCGGGACAGGGGCCGGGCTGAAGCTTTCTTT.

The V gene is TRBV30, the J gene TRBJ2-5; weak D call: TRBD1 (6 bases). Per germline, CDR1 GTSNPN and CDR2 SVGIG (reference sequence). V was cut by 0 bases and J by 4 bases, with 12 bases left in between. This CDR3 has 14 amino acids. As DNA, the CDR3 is TGTGCCTGGAGTGTAGGGGCAGGGGTAGAGACCCAGTACTTC. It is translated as CAWSVGAGVETQYF.

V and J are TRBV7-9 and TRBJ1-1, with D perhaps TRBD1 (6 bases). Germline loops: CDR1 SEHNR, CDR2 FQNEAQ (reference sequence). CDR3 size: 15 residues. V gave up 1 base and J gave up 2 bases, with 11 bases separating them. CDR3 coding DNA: TGTGCCAGCAGCTTAGGAGGGGGTATCAACACTGAAGCTTTCTTT. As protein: CASSLGGGINTEAFF.

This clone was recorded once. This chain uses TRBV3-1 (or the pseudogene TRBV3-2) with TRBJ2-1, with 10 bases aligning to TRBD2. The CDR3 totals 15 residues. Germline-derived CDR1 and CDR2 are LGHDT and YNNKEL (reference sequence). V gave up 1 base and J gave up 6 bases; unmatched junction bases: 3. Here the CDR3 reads CASSQGIAGGNEQFF. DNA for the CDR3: TGTGCCAGCAGCCAAGGGATAGCGGGGGGCAATGAGCAGTTCTTC.

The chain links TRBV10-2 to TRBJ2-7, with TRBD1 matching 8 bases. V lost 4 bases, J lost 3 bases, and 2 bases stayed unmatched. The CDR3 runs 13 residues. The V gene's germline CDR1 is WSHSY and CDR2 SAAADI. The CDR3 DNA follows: TGCGCCAGCAGTGGGACAGGGATCTACGAGCAGTACTTC. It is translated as CASSGTGIYEQYF.

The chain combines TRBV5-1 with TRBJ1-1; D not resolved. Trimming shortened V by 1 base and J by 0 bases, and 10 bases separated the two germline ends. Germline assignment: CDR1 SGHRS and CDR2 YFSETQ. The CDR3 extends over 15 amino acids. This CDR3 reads CASSLSVSMNTEAFF. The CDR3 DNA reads TGCGCCAGCAGCTTGTCTGTCAGCATGAACACTGAAGCTTTCTTT.

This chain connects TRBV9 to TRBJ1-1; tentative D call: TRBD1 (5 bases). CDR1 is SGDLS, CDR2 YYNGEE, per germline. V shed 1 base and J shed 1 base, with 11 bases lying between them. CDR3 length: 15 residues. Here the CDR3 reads CASSVTGRPNTEAFF. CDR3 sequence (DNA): TGTGCCAGCAGCGTAACAGGAAGACCGAACACTGAAGCTTTCTTT.

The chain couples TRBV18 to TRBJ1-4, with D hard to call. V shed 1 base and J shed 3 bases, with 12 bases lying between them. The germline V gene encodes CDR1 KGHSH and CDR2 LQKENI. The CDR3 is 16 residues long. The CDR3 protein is CASSPRRWSANEKLFF. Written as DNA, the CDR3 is TGTGCCAGCTCACCACGTAGGTGGTCGGCTAATGAAAAACTGTTTTTT.

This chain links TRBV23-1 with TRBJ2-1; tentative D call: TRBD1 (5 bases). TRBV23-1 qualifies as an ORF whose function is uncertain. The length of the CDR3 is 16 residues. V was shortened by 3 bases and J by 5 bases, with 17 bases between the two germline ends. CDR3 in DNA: TGCGCCAGCAGTCAGACCGGTCGACAGAGAAACAATGAGCAGTTCTTC. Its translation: CASSQTGRQRNNEQFF.

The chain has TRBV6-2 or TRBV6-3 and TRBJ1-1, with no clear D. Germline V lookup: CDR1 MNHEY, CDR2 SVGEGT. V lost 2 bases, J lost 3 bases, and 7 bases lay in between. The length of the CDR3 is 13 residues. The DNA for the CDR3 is TGTGCCAGCAGTTACGAGTGGGACACTGAAGCTTTCTTT. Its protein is CASSYEWDTEAFF.

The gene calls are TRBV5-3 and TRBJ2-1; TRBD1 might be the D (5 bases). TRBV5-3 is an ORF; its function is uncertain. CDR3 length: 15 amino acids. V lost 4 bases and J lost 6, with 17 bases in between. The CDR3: CARSPKKDSFNEQFF. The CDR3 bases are TGTGCCAGAAGCCCCAAAAAAGACAGTTTCAATGAGCAGTTCTTC.

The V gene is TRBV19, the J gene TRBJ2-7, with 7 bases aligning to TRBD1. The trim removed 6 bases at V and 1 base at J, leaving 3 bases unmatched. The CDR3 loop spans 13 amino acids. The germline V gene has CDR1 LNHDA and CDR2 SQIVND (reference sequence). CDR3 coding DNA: TGTGCCAGTAGCAGGACAGGATCCTACGAGCAGTACTTC. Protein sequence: CASSRTGSYEQYF.

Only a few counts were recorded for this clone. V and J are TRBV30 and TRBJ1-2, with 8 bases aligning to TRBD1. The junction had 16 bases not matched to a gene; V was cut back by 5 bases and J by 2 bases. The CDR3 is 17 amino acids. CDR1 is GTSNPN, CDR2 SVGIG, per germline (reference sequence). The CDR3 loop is CAWVSNVWTGRNYGYTF. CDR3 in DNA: TGTGCCTGGGTTTCCAATGTCTGGACAGGGAGGAACTATGGCTACACCTTC.

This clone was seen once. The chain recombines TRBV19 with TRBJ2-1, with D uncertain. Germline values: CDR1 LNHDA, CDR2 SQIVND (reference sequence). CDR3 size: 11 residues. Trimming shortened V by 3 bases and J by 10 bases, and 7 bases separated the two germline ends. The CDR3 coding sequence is TGTGCCAGTAGTATGGGATCCGAGCAGTTCTTC. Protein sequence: CASSMGSEQFF.

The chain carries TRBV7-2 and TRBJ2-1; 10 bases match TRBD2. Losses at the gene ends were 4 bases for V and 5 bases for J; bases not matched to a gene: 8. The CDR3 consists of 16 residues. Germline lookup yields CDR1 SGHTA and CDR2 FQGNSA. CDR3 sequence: CASSSPETSGHNEQFF. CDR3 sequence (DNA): TGTGCCAGCAGCTCCCCGGAGACTAGCGGGCACAATGAGCAGTTCTTC.

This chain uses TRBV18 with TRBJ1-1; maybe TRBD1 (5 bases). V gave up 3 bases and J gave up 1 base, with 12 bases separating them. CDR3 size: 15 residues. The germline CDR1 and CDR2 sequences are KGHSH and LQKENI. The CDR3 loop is CASSPTGVTNTEAFF. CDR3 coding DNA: TGTGCCAGCTCACCCACGGGGGTAACGAACACTGAAGCTTTCTTT.

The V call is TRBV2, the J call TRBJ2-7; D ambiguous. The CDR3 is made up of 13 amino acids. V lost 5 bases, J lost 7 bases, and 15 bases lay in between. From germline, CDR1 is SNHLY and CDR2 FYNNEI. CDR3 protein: CASSRAPGREQYF. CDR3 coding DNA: TGTGCCAGCAGTAGAGCCCCCGGGCGGGAGCAGTACTTC.

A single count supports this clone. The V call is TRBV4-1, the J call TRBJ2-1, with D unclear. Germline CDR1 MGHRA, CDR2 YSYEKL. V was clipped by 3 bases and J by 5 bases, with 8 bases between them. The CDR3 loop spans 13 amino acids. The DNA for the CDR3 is TGCGCCAGCAGCCATCTAGAGAACAATGAGCAGTTCTTC. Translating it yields CASSHLENNEQFF.

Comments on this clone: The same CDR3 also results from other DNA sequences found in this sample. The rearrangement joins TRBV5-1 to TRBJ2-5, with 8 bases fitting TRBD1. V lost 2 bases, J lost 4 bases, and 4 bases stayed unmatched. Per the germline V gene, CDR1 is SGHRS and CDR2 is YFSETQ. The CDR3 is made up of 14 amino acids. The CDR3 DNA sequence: TGCGCCAGCAGCTTCCAGGGGGCTGGAGAGACCCAGTACTTC. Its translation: CASSFQGAGETQYF. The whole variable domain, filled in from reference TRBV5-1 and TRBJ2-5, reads KAGVTQTPRYLIKTRGQQVTLSCSPISGHRSVSWYQQTPGQGLQFLFEYFSETQRNKGNFPGRFSGRQFSNSRSEMNVSTLELGDSALYLCASSFQGAGETQYFGPGTRLLVL.

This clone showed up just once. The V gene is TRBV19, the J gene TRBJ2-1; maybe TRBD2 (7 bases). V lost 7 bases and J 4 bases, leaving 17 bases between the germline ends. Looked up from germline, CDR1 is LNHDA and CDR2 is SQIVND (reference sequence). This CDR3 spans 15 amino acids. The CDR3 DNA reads TGTGCCAGTACCCCTCAAGGGGGGGGATACAATGAGCAGTTCTTC. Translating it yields CASTPQGGGYNEQFF.

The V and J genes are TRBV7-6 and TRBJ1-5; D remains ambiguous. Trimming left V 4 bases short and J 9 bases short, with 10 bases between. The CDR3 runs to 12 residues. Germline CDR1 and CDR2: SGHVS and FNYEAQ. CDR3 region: CASSSATGPQHF. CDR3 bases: TGTGCCAGCAGCTCCGCAACGGGGCCCCAGCATTTT.

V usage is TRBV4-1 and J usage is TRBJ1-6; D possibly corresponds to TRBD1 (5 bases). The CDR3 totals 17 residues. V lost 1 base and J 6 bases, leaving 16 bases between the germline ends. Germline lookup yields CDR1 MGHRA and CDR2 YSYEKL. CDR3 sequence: CASSQGGRAGGNSPLHF. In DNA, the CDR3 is TGCGCCAGCAGCCAAGGTGGCAGGGCGGGGGGTAATTCACCCCTCCACTTT.

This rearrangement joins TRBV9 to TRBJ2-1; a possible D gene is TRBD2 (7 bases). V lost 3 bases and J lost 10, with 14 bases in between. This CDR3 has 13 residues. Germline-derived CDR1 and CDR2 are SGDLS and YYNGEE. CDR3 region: CASSDRGGGEQFF. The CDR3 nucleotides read TGTGCCAGCAGCGACCGAGGGGGGGGAGAGCAGTTCTTC.

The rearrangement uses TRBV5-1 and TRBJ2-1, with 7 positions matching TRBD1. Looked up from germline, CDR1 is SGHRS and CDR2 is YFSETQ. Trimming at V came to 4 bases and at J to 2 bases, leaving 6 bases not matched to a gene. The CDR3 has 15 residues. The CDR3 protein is CASSPEGQTYNEQFF. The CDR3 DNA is TGCGCCAGCAGCCCCGAGGGACAGACCTACAATGAGCAGTTCTTC.

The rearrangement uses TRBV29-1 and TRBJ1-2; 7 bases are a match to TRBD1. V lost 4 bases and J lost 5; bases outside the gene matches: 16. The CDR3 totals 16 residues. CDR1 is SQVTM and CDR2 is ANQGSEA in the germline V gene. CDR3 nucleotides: TGCAGCGTTGCGGGGGCAGGGGGAGGATCGGGGTATGGCTACACCTTC. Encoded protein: CSVAGAGGGSGYGYTF. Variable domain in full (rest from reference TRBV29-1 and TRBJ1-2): SAVISQKPSRDICQRGTSLTIQCQVDSQVTMMFWYRQQPGQSLTLIATANQGSEATYESGFVIDKFPISRPNLTFSTLTVSNMSPEDSSIYLCSVAGAGGGSGYGYTFGSGTRLTVV.

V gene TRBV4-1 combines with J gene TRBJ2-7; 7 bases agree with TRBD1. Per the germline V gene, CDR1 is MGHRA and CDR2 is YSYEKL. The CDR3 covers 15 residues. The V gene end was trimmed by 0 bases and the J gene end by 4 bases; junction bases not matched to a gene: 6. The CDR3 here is CASSQDQGGGYEQYF. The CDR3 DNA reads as TGCGCCAGCAGCCAAGATCAAGGGGGCGGGTACGAGCAGTACTTC.